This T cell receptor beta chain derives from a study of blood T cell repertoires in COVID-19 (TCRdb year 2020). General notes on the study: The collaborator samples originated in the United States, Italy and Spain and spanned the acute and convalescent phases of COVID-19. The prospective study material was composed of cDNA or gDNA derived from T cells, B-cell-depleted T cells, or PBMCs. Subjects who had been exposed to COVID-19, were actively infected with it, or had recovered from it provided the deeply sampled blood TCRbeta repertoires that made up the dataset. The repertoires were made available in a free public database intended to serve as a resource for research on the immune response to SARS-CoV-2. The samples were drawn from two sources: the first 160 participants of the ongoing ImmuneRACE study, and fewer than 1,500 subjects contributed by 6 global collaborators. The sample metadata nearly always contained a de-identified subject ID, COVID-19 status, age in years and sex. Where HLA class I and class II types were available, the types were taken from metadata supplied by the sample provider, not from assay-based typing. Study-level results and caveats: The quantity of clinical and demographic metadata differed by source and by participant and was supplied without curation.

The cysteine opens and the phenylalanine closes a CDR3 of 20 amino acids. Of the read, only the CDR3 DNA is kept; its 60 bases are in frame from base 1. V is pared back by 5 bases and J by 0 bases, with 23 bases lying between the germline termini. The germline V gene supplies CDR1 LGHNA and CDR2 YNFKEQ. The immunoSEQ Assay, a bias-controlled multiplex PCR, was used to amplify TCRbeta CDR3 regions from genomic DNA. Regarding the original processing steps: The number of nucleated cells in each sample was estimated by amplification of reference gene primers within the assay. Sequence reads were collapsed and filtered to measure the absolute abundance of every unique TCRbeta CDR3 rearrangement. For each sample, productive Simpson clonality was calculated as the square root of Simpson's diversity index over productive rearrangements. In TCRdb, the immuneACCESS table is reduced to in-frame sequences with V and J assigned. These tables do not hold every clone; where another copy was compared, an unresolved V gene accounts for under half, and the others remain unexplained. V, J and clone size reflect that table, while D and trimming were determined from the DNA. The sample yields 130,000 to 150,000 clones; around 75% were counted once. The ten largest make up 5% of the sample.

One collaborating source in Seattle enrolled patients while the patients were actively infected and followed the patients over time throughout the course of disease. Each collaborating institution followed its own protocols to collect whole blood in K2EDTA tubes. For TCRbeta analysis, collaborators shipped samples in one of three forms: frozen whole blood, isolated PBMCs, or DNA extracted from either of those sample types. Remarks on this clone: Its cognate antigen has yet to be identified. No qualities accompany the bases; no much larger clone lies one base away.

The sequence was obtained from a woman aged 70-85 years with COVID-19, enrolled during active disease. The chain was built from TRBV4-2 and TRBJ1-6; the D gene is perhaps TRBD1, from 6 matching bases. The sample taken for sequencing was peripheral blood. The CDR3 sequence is CASSLHKGVRGTSYNSPLHF. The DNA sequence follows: TGTGCCAGCAGCTTACACAAGGGGGTCAGGGGAACCTCCTATAATTCACCCCTCCACTTT.